The 19 T cell receptor beta chains listed next were all sequenced from one sample in a study of T cells in Graves' hyperthyroidism and ophthalmopathy. The investigators amplified TCR beta CDR3 regions from RNA transcripts. The HTBI primer set served for first-round RT-PCR of the TCR CDR3. TCRdb re-called the multiplex PCR reads with MiXCR, one entry per CDR3 protein. The profile shows approximately 710,000 distinct CDR3 sequences, approximately 15% of them singletons. The specimen sequenced was blood. These receptor sequences come from a man aged 50 to 60 with Graves' hyperthyroidism.

V is TRBV28 and J is TRBJ1-5; D gene ambiguous. In germline, CDR1 is MDHEN, CDR2 SYDVKM. The CDR3 runs 12 residues. Written as DNA, the CDR3 is TGTGCTACCTTGGGGAACACGGAGCCCCAGCATTTT. It yields the protein CATLGNTEPQHF.

The sample holds a few counts of this clonotype. The rearrangement links TRBV5-1 to TRBJ2-5; 11 bases fit TRBD2. V was pared by 4 bases and J by 5 bases, with 7 bases of the junction left unmatched. The CDR3 loop spans 15 amino acids. Germline values: CDR1 SGHRS, CDR2 YFSETQ. CDR3 sequence: CASSHGTSGPETQYF. The CDR3 DNA follows: TGCGCCAGCAGCCACGGGACTAGCGGACCGGAGACCCAGTACTTC. Looking up the rest from reference TRBV5-1 and TRBJ2-5 gives the full variable domain: KAGVTQTPRYLIKTRGQQVTLSCSPISGHRSVSWYQQTPGQGLQFLFEYFSETQRNKGNFPGRFSGRQFSNSRSEMNVSTLELGDSALYLCASSHGTSGPETQYFGPGTRLLVL.

This clonotype appeared many times. This chain connects TRBV27 to TRBJ2-1, with D perhaps matching TRBD1 or TRBD2 (5 bases each). Deletions cut 0 bases from V and 9 bases from J, with 9 bases between. The CDR3 consists of 13 residues. Germline V lookup: CDR1 MNHEY, CDR2 SMNVEV (reference sequence). CDR3 bases: TGTGCCAGCAGTTTATCGCCAGGGAGTGAGCAGTTCTTC. It codes for CASSLSPGSEQFF.

The chain has TRBV4-3 and TRBJ2-3; TRBD2 is a possible D gene (5 bases). The V end lost 0 bases, the J end lost 0 bases, and 10 bases lay between the germline ends. This CDR3 spans 16 amino acids. From germline, CDR1 is LGHNA and CDR2 YSLEER. Here the CDR3 reads CASSQEVLASTDTQYF. The CDR3 DNA sequence: TGCGCCAGCAGCCAAGAAGTCCTAGCAAGCACAGATACGCAGTATTTT.

V is TRBV7-9 and J is TRBJ2-3; possible D gene TRBD1, 6 bases. Germline CDR1 and CDR2: SEHNR and FQNEAQ (reference sequence). Trimming removed 3 bases from V and 0 bases from J, with 16 bases in between. This CDR3 spans 17 amino acids. The CDR3 sequence is CASSFFLAGVSTDTQYF. The DNA of the CDR3 is TGTGCCAGCAGCTTTTTCTTGGCAGGGGTGAGCACAGATACGCAGTATTTT.

Concerning this clonotype itself: This clone may be a read error of a much larger clone one base away. J is TRBJ2-7 and V is TRBV28; D is unresolved. The CDR3 contains 14 residues. Germline V lookup: CDR1 MDHEN, CDR2 SYDVKM. The CDR3 loop reads CVSSPPQSSYEQYF. For the CDR3, the DNA is TGTGTCAGCAGCCCCCCCCAATCCTCCTACGAGCAGTACTTC.

This clonotype showed up just a few times. The chain joins TRBV19 to TRBJ2-2; 7 nucleotides line up with TRBD1. The junction had 18 bases not matched to a gene; V was cut back by 7 bases and J by 4 bases. The CDR3 runs to 18 residues. CDR1 is LNHDA, CDR2 SQIVND, per germline (reference sequence). The CDR3 is CASTPTSGQPTATGELFF. CDR3 DNA sequence: TGTGCCAGTACCCCAACCTCGGGACAGCCTACGGCCACCGGGGAGCTGTTTTTT. Variable domain in full (rest from reference TRBV19 and TRBJ2-2): DGGITQSPKYLFRKEGQNVTLSCEQNLNHDAMYWYRQDPGQGLRLIYYSQIVNDFQKGDIAEGYSVSREKKESFPLTVTSAQKNPTAFYLCASTPTSGQPTATGELFFGEGSRLTVL.

This clonotype came up a few times. The chain combines TRBV30 with TRBJ2-7; 9 bases line up with TRBD1. The CDR3 has 13 residues. Germline V lookup: CDR1 GTSNPN, CDR2 SVGIG (reference sequence). Trimming took 3 bases from V and 4 from J; bases not matched to a gene: 4. Written as DNA, the CDR3 is TGTGCCTGGAGCCCGGGACAGGGATACGAGCAGTACTTC. It encodes CAWSPGQGYEQYF. Filled out from reference TRBV30 and TRBJ2-7, the complete variable domain reads SQTIHQWPATLVQPVGSPLSLECTVEGTSNPNLYWYRQAAGRGLQLLFYSVGIGQISSEVPQNLSASRPQDRQFILSSKKLLLSDSGFYLCAWSPGQGYEQYFGPGTRLTVT.

The chain employs TRBV5-5 and TRBJ2-7; D not resolved. The CDR3 consists of 14 residues. Trimming shortened V by 1 base and J by 6 bases, and 14 bases separated the two germline ends. Per germline, CDR1 SGHKS and CDR2 YYEKEE (reference sequence). DNA for the CDR3: TGTGCCAGCAGCTTGTTTTATGGCGGCTCCGAGCAGTACTTC. It codes for CASSLFYGGSEQYF.

Comment on this clonotype: Mismatch with germline at one junction end may stem from a read error. The chain joins TRBV5-1 to TRBJ2-5, with TRBD2 identical over 8 bases. The CDR3 runs 16 residues. In germline, CDR1 is SGHRS, CDR2 YFSETQ. Here the CDR3 DNA reads TGCGCCAGCGGCCGGATAGCGGGATCAATTCAAGAGACCAAGTACTTC. Amino acid sequence: CASGRIAGSIQETKYF.

This clonotype came up many times. The chain combines TRBV20-1 with TRBJ2-7; possibly TRBD2 for D (6 bases). The CDR3 covers 13 residues. Germline V lookup: CDR1 DFQATT, CDR2 SNEGSKA (reference sequence). CDR3 DNA: TGCAGCCCGCTTCGGGCGGGAACCTACGAGCAGTACTTC. This sequence encodes CSPLRAGTYEQYF.

This clonotype was detected ten times or more. The chain carries TRBV12-3 or TRBV12-4 and TRBJ2-1; either TRBD1 or TRBD2 may supply D (5 bases each). Trimming removed 2 bases at V and 6 bases at J, with 14 bases between. This CDR3 has 15 residues. CDR3 region: CASSLLGAGVNEQFF. In DNA form, the CDR3 reads TGTGCCAGCAGTTTACTCGGGGCTGGGGTCAATGAGCAGTTCTTC.

The CDR3, as DNA: TGTGCCAGCAGTTTAAATTATGTGGGGAGGTCCGAGCAGTACTTC. Its protein product is CASSLNYVGRSEQYF. The chain uses TRBV11-1 and TRBJ2-7; D is perhaps TRBD2 (6 bases). Trimming cost V 6 bases and J 6 bases, with 21 bases left between them. Germline V gene sequence: CDR1 SGHAT, CDR2 FQDESV (reference sequence). CDR3 size: 15 residues.

This chain joins TRBV20-1 and TRBJ2-3; 10 positions agree with TRBD2. Germline V gene data show CDR1 as DFQATT and CDR2 as SNEGSKA (reference sequence). Trimming removed 5 bases from V and 3 bases from J; junction bases left unmatched: 5. This CDR3 region has 14 residues. The chain's CDR3 is CSAPWTSGTDTQYF. The CDR3 coding sequence is TGCAGTGCTCCCTGGACTAGCGGAACAGATACGCAGTATTTT.

In this sample, this clonotype turned up a few times. V and J are TRBV6-1 and TRBJ1-6; no definite D call. This CDR3 comprises 17 residues. V was cut by 2 bases and J by 0 bases, with 11 bases left in between. CDR1 and CDR2 (germline): MNHNS, SASEGT. The CDR3 DNA follows: TGTGCCAGCAGTGAATTAGGGAGGAGCTCCTATAATTCACCCCTCCACTTT. The encoded protein is CASSELGRSSYNSPLHF.

The chain uses TRBV7-2 and TRBJ2-2; maybe TRBD1 (5 bases). The V and J ends lost 2 bases and 7 bases respectively, with 14 bases between them. This CDR3 has 15 residues. Germline assignment: CDR1 SGHTA and CDR2 FQGNSA. The DNA of the CDR3 is TGTGCCAGCAGCTTATGGCTCAGGGATGACGGGGAGCTGTTTTTT. This encodes CASSLWLRDDGELFF. Drawing the rest from reference TRBV7-2 and TRBJ2-2, the complete variable domain is GAGVSQSPSNKVTEKGKDVELRCDPISGHTALYWYRQSLGQGLEFLIYFQGNSAPDKSGLPSDRFSAERTGGSVSTLTIQRTQQEDSAVYLCASSLWLRDDGELFFGEGSRLTVL.

About this clonotype itself: A clone one base away is much larger, so this may be a read error. The V gene is TRBV11-2, the J gene TRBJ2-7; D unclear. The CDR3 covers 13 residues. The germline gives CDR1 SGHAT, CDR2 FQNNGV. CDR3 sequence reads: CASSSLEVYKQYF. Here the CDR3 DNA reads TGTGCCAGCAGCTCCCTCGAGGTCTACAAGCAGTACTTC.

In this sample, this clonotype turned up a few times. This chain connects TRBV28 to TRBJ2-1; 7 nucleotides line up with TRBD1. Trimming removed 6 bases from V and 11 bases from J; junction bases left unmatched: 13. The germline CDR1 and CDR2 sequences are MDHEN and SYDVKM. This CDR3 spans 14 amino acids. This CDR3 reads CASSSVGTALKQFF. CDR3 sequence (DNA): TGTGCCAGCAGCTCGGTAGGGACAGCTCTTAAGCAGTTCTTC.

This clonotype was counted a few times. The gene calls are TRBV28 and TRBJ2-6, with D possibly TRBD1 on 6 matching bases. This CDR3 contains 17 residues. Deletions cut 6 bases from V and 2 bases from J, with 17 bases between. In germline, CDR1 is MDHEN, CDR2 SYDVKM. CDR3 in amino acids: CASSPGTLRTGANVLTF. The CDR3 DNA reads TGTGCCAGCAGCCCCGGGACACTTAGGACTGGGGCCAACGTCCTGACTTTC.